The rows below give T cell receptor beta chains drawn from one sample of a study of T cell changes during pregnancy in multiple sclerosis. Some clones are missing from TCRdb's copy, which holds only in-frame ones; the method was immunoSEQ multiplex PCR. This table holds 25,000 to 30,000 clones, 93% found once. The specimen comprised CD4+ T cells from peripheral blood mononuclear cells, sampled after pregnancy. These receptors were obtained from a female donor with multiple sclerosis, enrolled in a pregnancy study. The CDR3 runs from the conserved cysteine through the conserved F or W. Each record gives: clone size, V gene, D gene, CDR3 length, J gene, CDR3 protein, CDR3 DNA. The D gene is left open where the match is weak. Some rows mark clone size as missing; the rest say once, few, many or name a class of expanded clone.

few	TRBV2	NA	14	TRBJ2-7	CASSEARDYYEQYF	TGTGCCAGCAGTGAAGCTCGGGATTACTACGAGCAGTACTTC
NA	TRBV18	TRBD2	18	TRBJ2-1	CASSLSHFSRRESNEQFF	TGTGCCAGCTCACTGTCCCATTTCTCTCGGCGGGAGAGCAATGAGCAGTTCTTC
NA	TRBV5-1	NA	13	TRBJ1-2	CASSFDGEYGYTF	TGCGCCAGCAGCTTCGACGGAGAATATGGCTACACCTTC
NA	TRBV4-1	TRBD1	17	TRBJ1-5	CASSQEGGAKGNQPQHF	TGCGCCAGCAGCCAAGAAGGGGGCGCAAAGGGAAATCAGCCCCAGCATTTT
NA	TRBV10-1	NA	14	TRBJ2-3	CATAAGSPTDTQYF	TGCGCCACAGCGGCTGGATCACCCACAGATACGCAGTATTTT
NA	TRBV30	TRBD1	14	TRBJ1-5	CAWSVRDRGGPQHF	TGTGCCTGGAGTGTACGGGACAGGGGAGGGCCCCAGCATTTT
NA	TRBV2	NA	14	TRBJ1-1	CASSVGGGDTEAFF	TGTGCCAGCAGTGTCGGAGGGGGGGACACTGAAGCTTTCTTT
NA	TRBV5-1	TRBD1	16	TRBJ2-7	CASTWNSRGTGYEQYF	TGCGCCAGCACATGGAATTCCAGAGGGACAGGGTACGAGCAGTACTTC
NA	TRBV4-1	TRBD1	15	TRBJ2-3	CASSHRDREADTQYF	TGCGCCAGCAGCCATAGGGACAGGGAGGCAGATACGCAGTATTTT
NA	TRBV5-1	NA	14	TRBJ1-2	CASRPQYNNYGYTF	TGCGCCAGCCGCCCCCAGTACAATAACTATGGCTACACCTTC
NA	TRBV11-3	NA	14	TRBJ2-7	CASSLDRNAYEQYF	TGTGCCAGCAGCTTAGACAGGAATGCCTACGAGCAGTACTTC
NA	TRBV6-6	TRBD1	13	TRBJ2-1	CASSLQGYNEQFF	TGTGCCAGCAGTCTACAGGGGTACAATGAGCAGTTCTTC
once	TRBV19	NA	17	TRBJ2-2	CASNQGATPTNTGELFF	TGTGCCAGTAATCAGGGTGCAACACCAACGAACACCGGGGAGCTGTTTTTT
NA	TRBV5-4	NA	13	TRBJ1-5	CASSFQGNQPQHF	TGTGCCAGCAGCTTTCAGGGAAATCAGCCCCAGCATTTT
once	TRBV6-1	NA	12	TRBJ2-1	CASYGTTNEQFF	TGTGCCAGCTACGGGACAACAAATGAGCAGTTCTTC
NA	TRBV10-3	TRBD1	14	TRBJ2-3	CAITRGDREDTQYF	TGTGCCATCACCCGAGGGGACAGGGAAGATACGCAGTATTTT
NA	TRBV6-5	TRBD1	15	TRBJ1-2	CASSPGGVSNYGYTF	TGTGCCAGCAGTCCAGGGGGCGTATCTAACTATGGCTACACCTTC
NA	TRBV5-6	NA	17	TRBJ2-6	CASSLDPTGFGANVLTF	TGTGCCAGCAGCTTGGATCCCACAGGGTTCGGGGCCAACGTCCTGACTTTC
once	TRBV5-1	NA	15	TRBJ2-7	CASSLGRGNTYEQYF	TGCGCCAGCAGCTTGGGTCGAGGCAACACCTACGAGCAGTACTTC
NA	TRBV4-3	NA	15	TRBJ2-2	CASRKTGGTGGELFF	TGCGCCAGCAGAAAGACGGGGGGCACAGGCGGGGAGCTGTTTTTT
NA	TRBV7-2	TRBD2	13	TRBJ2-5	CASRFSGGETQYF	TGTGCCAGCAGATTCAGCGGGGGAGAGACCCAGTACTTC
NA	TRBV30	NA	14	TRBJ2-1	CAWSVLSGYNEQFF	TGTGCCTGGAGTGTACTGTCAGGTTACAATGAGCAGTTCTTC
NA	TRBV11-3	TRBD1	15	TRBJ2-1	CASSPRDRGPTGQFF	TGTGCCAGCAGCCCCCGGGACAGGGGCCCCACCGGGCAGTTCTTC
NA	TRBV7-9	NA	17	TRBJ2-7	CASSLAGAASPNYEQYF	TGTGCCAGCAGCTTAGCGGGGGCTGCTAGTCCTAACTACGAGCAGTACTTC